The clone carrying this T cell receptor beta chain was seen ten or more times. Its target is unknown. These data belong to a study of CD8 T cells in ankylosing spondylitis. CDR3 size: 15 residues. V gave up 6 bases and J gave up 5 bases, with 16 bases separating them. TCRdb redid the calling of the 5' RACE reads with MiXCR, one entry per CDR3 protein. The sample consists of over 75,000 distinct CDR3 sequences, roughly 8.8% of them appearing once. General observations from the study: Disease-associated clones were CD8+ and fairly uncommon in peripheral blood. One TCR beta motif, made up of eight highly homologous variants, appeared characteristic of ankylosing spondylitis blood. Before this, some motif variants had been reported in reactive arthritis synovial fluid and blood.

The rearrangement uses TRBV12-3 or TRBV12-4 and TRBJ2-2, with D tentatively TRBD1 (7 bases). The sample was blood, either unsorted or a sorted T cell fraction (not recorded which). This clonotype was obtained from a male donor with ankylosing spondylitis or in good health (not recorded which). The CDR3 loop is CASRRGQEGTGELFF. The CDR3 region has the DNA TGTGCCAGCAGGAGAGGACAGGAGGGGACCGGGGAGCTGTTTTTT.